This T cell receptor beta chain was observed in a study of T cell responses to AZD1222 COVID-19 vaccine. Study-wide context: Pooling was applied to second doses at about 4 or about 12 weeks.

Study-wide findings and caveats: Every sample of the repertoires postdated the peak T cell response.

Using immunoSEQ multiplex PCR, the repertoire was profiled, and TCRdb retains in-frame clones only, with some absent. This sample has approximately 110,000 clones, with 70% to 85% found just once. This clone has only a few counts. Its cognate antigen is unknown. J was trimmed by 1 base and V by 11 bases; bases with no gene match: 15. Germline V lookup: CDR1 SGHTA, CDR2 FQGNSA. The CDR3 has 17 residues. The receptor comes from an adult in good health. The chain couples TRBV7-2 to TRBJ2-1; 9 bases are shared with TRBD1. The sequencing used peripheral blood, collected on day 0 of AZD1222 vaccination. The CDR3 sequence: CAPTGQGSWESYNEQFF. The DNA of the CDR3 is TGTGCCCCCACGGGACAGGGAAGTTGGGAATCCTACAATGAGCAGTTCTTC.